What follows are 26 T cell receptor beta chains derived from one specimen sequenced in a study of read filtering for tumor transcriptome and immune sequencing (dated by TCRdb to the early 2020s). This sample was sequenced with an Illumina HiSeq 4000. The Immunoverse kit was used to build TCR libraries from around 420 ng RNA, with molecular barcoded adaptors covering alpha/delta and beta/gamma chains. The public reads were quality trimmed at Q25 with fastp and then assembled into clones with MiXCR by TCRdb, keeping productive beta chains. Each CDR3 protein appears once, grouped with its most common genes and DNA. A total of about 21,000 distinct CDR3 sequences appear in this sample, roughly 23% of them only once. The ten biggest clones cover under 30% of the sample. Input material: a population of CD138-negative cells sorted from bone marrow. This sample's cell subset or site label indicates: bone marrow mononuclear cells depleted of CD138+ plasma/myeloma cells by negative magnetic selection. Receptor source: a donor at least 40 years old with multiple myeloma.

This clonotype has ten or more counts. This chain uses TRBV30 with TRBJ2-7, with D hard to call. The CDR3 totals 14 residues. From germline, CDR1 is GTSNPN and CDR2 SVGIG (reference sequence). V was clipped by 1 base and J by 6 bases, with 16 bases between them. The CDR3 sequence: CAWSAATLRFEQYF. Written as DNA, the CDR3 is TGTGCCTGGAGTGCGGCAACCCTAAGGTTCGAGCAGTACTTC.

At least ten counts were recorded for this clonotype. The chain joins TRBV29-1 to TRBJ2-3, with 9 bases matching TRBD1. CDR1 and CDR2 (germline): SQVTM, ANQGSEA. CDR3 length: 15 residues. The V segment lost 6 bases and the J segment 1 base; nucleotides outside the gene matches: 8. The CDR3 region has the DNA TGCAGCGTGGAGAACAGGGGGCAGGGCACAGATACGCAGTATTTT. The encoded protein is CSVENRGQGTDTQYF.

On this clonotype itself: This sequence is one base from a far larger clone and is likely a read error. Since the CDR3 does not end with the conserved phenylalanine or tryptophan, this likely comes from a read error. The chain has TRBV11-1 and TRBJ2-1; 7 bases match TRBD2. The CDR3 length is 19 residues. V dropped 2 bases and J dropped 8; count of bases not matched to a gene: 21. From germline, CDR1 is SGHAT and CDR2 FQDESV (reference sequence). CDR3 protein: CASSLRGAGVIVRADEQFS. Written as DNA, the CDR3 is TGTGCCAGCAGCTTAAGAGGGGCGGGAGTAATTGTTAGGGCAGATGAGCAGTTCTCC.

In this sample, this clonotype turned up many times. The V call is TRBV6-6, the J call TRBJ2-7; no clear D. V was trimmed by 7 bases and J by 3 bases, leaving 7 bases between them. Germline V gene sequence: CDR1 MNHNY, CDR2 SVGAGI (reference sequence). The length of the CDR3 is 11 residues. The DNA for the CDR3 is TGTGCCAGCATTCACAACTACGAGCAGTACTTC. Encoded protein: CASIHNYEQYF.

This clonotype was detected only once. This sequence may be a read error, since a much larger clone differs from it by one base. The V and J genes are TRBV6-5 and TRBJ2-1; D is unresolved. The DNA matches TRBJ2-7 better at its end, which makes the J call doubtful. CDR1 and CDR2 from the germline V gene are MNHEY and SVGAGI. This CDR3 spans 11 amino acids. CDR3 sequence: CASSKYNEQYF. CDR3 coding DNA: TGTGCCAGCAGTAAATACAATGAGCAGTACTTC.

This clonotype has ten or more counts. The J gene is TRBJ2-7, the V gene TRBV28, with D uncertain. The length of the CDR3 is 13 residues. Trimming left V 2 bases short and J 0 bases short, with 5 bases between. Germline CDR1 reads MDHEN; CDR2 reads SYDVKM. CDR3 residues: CASSLVNSYEQYF. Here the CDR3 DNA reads TGTGCCAGCAGTTTAGTAAACTCCTACGAGCAGTACTTC.

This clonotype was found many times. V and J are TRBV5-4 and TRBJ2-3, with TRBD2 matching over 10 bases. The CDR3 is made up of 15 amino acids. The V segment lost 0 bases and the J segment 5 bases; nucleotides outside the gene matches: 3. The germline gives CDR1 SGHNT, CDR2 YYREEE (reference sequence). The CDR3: CASSLALAGEDTQYF. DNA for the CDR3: TGTGCCAGCAGCTTGGCCCTAGCGGGAGAAGATACGCAGTATTTT.

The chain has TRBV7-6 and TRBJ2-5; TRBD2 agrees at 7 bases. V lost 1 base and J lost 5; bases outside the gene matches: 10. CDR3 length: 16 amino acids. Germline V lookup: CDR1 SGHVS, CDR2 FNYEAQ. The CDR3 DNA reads TGTGCCAGCAGCTTAGGGCTAGCCGGAGCGGGGGAGACCCAGTACTTC. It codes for CASSLGLAGAGETQYF.

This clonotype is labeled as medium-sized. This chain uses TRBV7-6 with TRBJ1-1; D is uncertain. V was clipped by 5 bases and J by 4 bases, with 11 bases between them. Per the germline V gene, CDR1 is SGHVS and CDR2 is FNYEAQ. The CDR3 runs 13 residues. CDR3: CASSQASVTEAFF. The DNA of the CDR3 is TGTGCCAGCAGCCAAGCCTCGGTCACTGAAGCTTTCTTT.

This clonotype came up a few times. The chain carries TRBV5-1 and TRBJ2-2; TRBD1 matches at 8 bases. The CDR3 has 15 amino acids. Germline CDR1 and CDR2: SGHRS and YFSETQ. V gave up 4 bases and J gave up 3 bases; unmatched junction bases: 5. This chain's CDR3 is CASSSQGAHTGELFF. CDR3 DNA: TGCGCCAGCAGCAGCCAGGGGGCGCACACCGGGGAGCTGTTTTTT. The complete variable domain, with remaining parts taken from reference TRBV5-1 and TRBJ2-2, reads KAGVTQTPRYLIKTRGQQVTLSCSPISGHRSVSWYQQTPGQGLQFLFEYFSETQRNKGNFPGRFSGRQFSNSRSEMNVSTLELGDSALYLCASSSQGAHTGELFFGEGSRLTVL.

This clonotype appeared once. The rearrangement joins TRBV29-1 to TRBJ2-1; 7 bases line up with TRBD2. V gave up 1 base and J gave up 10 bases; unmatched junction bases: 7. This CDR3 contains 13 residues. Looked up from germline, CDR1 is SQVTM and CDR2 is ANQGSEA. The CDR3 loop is CSVEVGAGEEQFF. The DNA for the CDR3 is TGCAGCGTTGAAGTCGGCGCGGGAGAAGAGCAGTTCTTC.

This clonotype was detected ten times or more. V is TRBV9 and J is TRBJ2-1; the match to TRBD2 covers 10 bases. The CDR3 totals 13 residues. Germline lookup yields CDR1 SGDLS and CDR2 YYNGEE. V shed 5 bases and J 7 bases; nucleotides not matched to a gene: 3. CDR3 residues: CASSGTSVNEQFF. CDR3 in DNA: TGTGCCAGCAGTGGGACTAGCGTTAATGAGCAGTTCTTC.

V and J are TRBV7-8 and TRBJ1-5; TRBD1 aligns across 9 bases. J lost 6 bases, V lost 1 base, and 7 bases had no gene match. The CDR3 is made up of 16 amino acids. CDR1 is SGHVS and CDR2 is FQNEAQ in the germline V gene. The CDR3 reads CASSLVGQGYGQPQHF. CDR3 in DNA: TGTGCCAGCAGCTTAGTGGGACAGGGTTACGGTCAGCCCCAGCATTTT.

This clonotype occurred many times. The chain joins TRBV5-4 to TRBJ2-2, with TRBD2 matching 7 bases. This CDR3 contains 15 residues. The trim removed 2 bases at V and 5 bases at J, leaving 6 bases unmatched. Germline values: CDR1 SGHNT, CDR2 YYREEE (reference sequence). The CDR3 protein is CASSFSGGRTGELFF. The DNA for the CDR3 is TGTGCCAGCAGCTTTTCCGGCGGGAGAACCGGGGAGCTGTTTTTT.

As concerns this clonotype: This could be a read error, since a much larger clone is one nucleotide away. CDR3 DNA sequence: TGTGCCAGCAGCGCCATGGGTAATACGCGGTATTTT. Translated: CASSAMGNTRYF. This chain links TRBV28 with TRBJ2-3; no firm D call. The CDR3 loop spans 12 amino acids. Per the germline V gene, CDR1 is MDHEN and CDR2 is SYDVKM.

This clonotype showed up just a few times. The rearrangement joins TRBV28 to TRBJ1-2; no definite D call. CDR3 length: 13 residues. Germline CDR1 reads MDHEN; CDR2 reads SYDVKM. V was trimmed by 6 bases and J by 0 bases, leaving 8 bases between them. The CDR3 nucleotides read TGTGCCAGCAGGTCTCCAACTAACTATGGCTACACCTTC. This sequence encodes CASRSPTNYGYTF.

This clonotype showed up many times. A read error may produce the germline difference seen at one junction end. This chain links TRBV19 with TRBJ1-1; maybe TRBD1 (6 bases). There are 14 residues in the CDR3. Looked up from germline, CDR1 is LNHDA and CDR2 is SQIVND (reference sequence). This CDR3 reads CASSHQGRWTVAFF. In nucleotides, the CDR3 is TGTGCCAGTAGTCATCAGGGGCGGTGGACTGTAGCTTTCTTT.

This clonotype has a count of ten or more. CDR3 residues: CASTLLGKNTEAFF. CDR3 DNA: TGTGCCAGCACCCTCCTGGGGAAGAACACTGAAGCTTTCTTT. This rearrangement joins TRBV6-5 to TRBJ1-1; D gene unclear. Per the germline V gene, CDR1 is MNHEY and CDR2 is SVGAGI. The ends were cut back, 7 bases at V and 1 base at J, with 13 bases in the middle. This CDR3 comprises 14 residues.

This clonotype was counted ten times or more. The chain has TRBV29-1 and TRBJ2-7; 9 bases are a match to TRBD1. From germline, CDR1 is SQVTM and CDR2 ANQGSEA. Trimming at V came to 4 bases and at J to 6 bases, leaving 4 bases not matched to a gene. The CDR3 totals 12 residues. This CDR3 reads CSVVDRGSEQYF. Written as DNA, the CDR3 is TGCAGCGTTGTGGACAGGGGAAGCGAGCAGTACTTC.

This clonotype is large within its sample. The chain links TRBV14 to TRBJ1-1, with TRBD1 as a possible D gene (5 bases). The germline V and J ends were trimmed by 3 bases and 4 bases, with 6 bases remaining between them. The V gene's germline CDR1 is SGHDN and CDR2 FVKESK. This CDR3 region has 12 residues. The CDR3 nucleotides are TGTGCCAGCAGCCAGGGGGGCACTGAAGCTTTCTTT. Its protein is CASSQGGTEAFF.

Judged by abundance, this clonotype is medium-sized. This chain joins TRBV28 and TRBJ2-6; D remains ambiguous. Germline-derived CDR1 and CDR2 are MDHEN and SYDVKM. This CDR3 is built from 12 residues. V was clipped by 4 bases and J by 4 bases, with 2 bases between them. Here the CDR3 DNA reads TGTGCCAGCAGTTCCGGGGCCAACGTCCTGACTTTC. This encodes CASSSGANVLTF.

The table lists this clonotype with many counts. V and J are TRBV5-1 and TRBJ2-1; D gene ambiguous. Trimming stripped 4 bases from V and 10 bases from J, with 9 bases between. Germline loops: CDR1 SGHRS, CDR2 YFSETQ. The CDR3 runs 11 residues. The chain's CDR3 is CASSREYEQFF. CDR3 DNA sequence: TGCGCCAGCAGCCGAGAATACGAGCAGTTCTTC.

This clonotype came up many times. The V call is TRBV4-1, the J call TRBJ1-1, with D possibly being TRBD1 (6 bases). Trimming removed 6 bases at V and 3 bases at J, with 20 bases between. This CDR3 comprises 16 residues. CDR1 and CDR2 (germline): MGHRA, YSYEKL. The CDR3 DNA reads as TGCGCCAGCAGGGCGCGGGGGAGGGGGAGGTACACTGAAGCTTTCTTT. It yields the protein CASRARGRGRYTEAFF.

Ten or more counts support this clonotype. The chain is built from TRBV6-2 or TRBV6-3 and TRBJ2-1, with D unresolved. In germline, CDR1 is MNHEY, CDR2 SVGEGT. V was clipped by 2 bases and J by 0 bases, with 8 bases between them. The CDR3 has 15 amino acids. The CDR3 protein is CASSYLHPSYNEQFF. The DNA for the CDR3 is TGTGCCAGCAGTTACCTCCACCCCTCCTACAATGAGCAGTTCTTC.

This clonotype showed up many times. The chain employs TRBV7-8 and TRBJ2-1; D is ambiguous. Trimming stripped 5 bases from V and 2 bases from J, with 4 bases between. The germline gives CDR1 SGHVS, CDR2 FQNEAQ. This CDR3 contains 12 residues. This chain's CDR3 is CASSPTYNEQFF. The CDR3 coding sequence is TGTGCCAGCAGCCCCACCTACAATGAGCAGTTCTTC.

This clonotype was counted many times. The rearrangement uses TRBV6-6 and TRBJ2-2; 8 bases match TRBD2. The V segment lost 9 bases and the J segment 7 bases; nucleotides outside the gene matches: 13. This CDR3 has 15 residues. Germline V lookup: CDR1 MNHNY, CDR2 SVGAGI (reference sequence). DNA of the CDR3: TGTGCCAGTCGATATGGAGCGGGAGCGGACGGGGAGCTGTTTTTT. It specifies CASRYGAGADGELFF.